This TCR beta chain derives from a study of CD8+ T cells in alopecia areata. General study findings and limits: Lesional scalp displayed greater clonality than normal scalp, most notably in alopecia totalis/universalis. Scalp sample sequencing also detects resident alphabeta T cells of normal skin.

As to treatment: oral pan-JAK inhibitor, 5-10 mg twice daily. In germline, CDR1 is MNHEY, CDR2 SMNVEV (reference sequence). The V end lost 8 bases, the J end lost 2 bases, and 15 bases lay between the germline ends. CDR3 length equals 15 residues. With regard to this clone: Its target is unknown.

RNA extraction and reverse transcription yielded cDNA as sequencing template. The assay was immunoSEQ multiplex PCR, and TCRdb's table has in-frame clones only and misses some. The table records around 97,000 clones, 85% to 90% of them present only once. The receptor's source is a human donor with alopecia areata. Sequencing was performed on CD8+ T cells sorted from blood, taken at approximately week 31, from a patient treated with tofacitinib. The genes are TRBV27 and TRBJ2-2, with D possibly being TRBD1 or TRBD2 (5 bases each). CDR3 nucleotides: TGTGCCAGCCTGACCCGGGACGGAAACACCGGGGAGCTGTTTTTT. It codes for CASLTRDGNTGELFF.